These 20 T cell receptor beta chains originate from one sample sequenced in a study of memory CD8 T cells in hepatitis C reinfection. Clones were sequenced by immunoSEQ multiplex PCR, and TCRdb holds only the in-frame ones, with some missing. The sample includes some 44,000 clones, nearly 90% of them seen just once. Time point: late/post reinfection, 12 to 24 weeks after detection. No in vitro expansion preceded TCR sequencing of the sorted cells. Sequenced sample: naive CD8+ T cells sorted from blood. These receptors originate from a young man with hepatitis C virus infection.

This sequence joins TRBV5-6 and TRBJ2-3; a possible D gene is TRBD1 (5 bases). This CDR3 is 12 amino acids long. Germline lookup yields CDR1 SGHDT and CDR2 YYEEEE. Trimming took 7 bases from V and 1 from J, leaving 7 bases between them. The DNA for the CDR3 is TGTGCCAGCGAGACAGGCACAGATACGCAGTATTTT. Encoded protein: CASETGTDTQYF.

This clone has just one count. The chain is built from TRBV6-6 and TRBJ1-1; possible D gene TRBD1, 6 bases. This CDR3 is built from 15 residues. Trimming stripped 2 bases from V and 6 bases from J, with 16 bases between. Germline CDR1 and CDR2: MNHNY and SVGAGI (reference sequence). CDR3 loop: CASSYRGGRSAEAFF. CDR3 bases: TGTGCCAGCAGTTACAGGGGGGGCAGGTCTGCTGAAGCTTTCTTT.

The rearrangement joins TRBV11-2 to TRBJ2-5, with a possible D match to TRBD2 (5 bases). CDR3 size: 16 residues. V shed 5 bases and J shed 5 bases, with 21 bases lying between them. CDR1 SGHAT and CDR2 FQNNGV come from the germline V gene. The CDR3 spells CASSGTMPNWEETQYF. DNA of the CDR3: TGTGCCAGCAGCGGAACTATGCCCAACTGGGAGGAGACCCAGTACTTC.

V gene TRBV5-8 combines with J gene TRBJ1-2; D might be TRBD1 (6 bases). This CDR3 region has 16 residues. Germline V gene sequence: CDR1 SGHTS, CDR2 YDEGEE. Trimming shortened V by 2 bases and J by 5 bases, and 19 bases separated the two germline ends. The CDR3 sequence: CASSFTYRVREYGYTF. As DNA, the CDR3 is TGTGCCAGCAGCTTTACCTACAGGGTTCGAGAATATGGCTACACCTTC. Variable domain in full (rest from reference TRBV5-8 and TRBJ1-2): EAGVTQSPTHLIKTRGQQATLRCSPISGHTSVYWYQQALGLGLQFLLWYDEGEERNRGNFPPRFSGRQFPNYSSELNVNALELEDSALYLCASSFTYRVREYGYTFGSGTRLTVV.

V gene TRBV5-1 combines with J gene TRBJ2-1, with 9 bases aligning to TRBD2. The CDR3 totals 15 residues. The V gene's germline CDR1 is SGHRS and CDR2 YFSETQ. Germline trimming cut 0 bases from V and 9 bases from J; bases unmatched to any gene: 7. CDR3 region: CASSLGLAGSIEQFF. CDR3 in DNA: TGCGCCAGCAGCTTGGGGCTAGCGGGATCTATTGAGCAGTTCTTC.

This rearrangement joins TRBV27 to TRBJ1-1; D is unresolved. This CDR3 comprises 17 residues. Looked up from germline, CDR1 is MNHEY and CDR2 is SMNVEV (reference sequence). Trimming left V 7 bases short and J 4 bases short, with 25 bases between. The CDR3 nucleotides are TGTGCCAGCACAGGCCGGAACCCCCCGTTCGTAGGCACTGAAGCTTTCTTT. Protein: CASTGRNPPFVGTEAFF.

This clone was detected only once. The V and J genes are TRBV28 and TRBJ2-5; 7 bases agree with TRBD1. The length of the CDR3 is 13 residues. Per the germline V gene, CDR1 is MDHEN and CDR2 is SYDVKM. Trimming at V came to 9 bases and at J to 2 bases, leaving 6 bases not matched to a gene. Here the CDR3 reads CASTRDRQETQYF. CDR3 nucleotides: TGTGCCAGTACCCGGGACAGACAAGAGACCCAGTACTTC.

The table lists this clone with a count of one. J is TRBJ2-7 and V is TRBV27, with 9 bases fitting TRBD1. Germline assignment: CDR1 MNHEY and CDR2 SMNVEV (reference sequence). This CDR3 has 16 residues. The ends lost 3 bases at V and 1 base at J; junction bases unmatched: 7. CDR3 sequence (DNA): TGTGCCAGCAGTTTTATTTCAGGACAGGGGTCCTACGAGCAGTACTTC. This encodes CASSFISGQGSYEQYF.

The V and J genes are TRBV19 and TRBJ2-1, with 8 bases lining up with TRBD1. The CDR3 is 18 residues long. Germline CDR1 and CDR2: LNHDA and SQIVND (reference sequence). V lost 5 bases, J lost 0 bases, and 12 bases stayed unmatched. The CDR3 DNA is TGTGCCAGTAGTGGGCCGGGACAGGATACGAGCTCCTACAATGAGCAGTTCTTC. Translating gives CASSGPGQDTSSYNEQFF.

CDR3 region: CSVGTGYGYTF. CDR3 in DNA: TGCAGCGTTGGGACAGGTTATGGCTACACCTTC. The chain uses TRBV29-1 and TRBJ1-2, with 7 bases aligning to TRBD1. Losses at the gene ends were 4 bases for V and 5 bases for J; bases not matched to a gene: 1. The length of the CDR3 is 11 residues. Germline V gene sequence: CDR1 SQVTM, CDR2 ANQGSEA.

The gene calls are TRBV5-4 and TRBJ1-2; D is unclear. V was clipped by 6 bases and J by 7 bases, with 16 bases between them. The CDR3 has 13 amino acids. CDR1 is SGHNT, CDR2 YYREEE, per germline (reference sequence). Here the CDR3 reads CASTTSGGSGYTF. The CDR3 nucleotides are TGTGCCAGCACTACGTCGGGAGGGTCTGGCTACACCTTC.

This clone was counted once. The V call is TRBV11-3, the J call TRBJ2-1; 10 positions match TRBD2. CDR3 length: 15 residues. The germline V gene encodes CDR1 SGHNT and CDR2 YENEEA. V lost 3 bases, J lost 9 bases, and 8 bases stayed unmatched. DNA for the CDR3: TGTGCCAGCAGCTTTGGCCTAGCGGGGGCAAGTGAGCAGTTCTTC. This codes for CASSFGLAGASEQFF.

V and J are TRBV7-2 and TRBJ2-3; TRBD2 might be the D (7 bases). The CDR3 covers 16 residues. V lost 1 base and J 6 bases, leaving 17 bases between the germline ends. The germline V gene encodes CDR1 SGHTA and CDR2 FQGNSA. Written as DNA, the CDR3 is TGTGCCAGCAGCTTAGACGGGGGGCTGGGTGGGGATACGCAGTATTTT. Encoded protein: CASSLDGGLGGDTQYF.

The CDR3 here is CASSLFSYNEQFF. The CDR3 DNA reads TGTGCCAGCAGCCTATTTTCCTACAATGAGCAGTTCTTC. This sequence joins TRBV28 and TRBJ2-1; D is undetermined. The CDR3 consists of 13 residues. In germline, CDR1 is MDHEN, CDR2 SYDVKM. V gave up 6 bases and J gave up 1 base, with 7 bases separating them.

The chain links TRBV11-3 to TRBJ1-1, with 8 bases aligning to TRBD1. The CDR3 length is 14 residues. With V trimmed by 5 bases and J by 6 bases, 8 bases remained unmatched. Germline V CDR1 and CDR2: SGHNT, YENEEA. The CDR3 reads CASSGGQESAEAFF. For the CDR3, the DNA is TGTGCCAGCAGCGGGGGACAGGAGTCGGCTGAAGCTTTCTTT.

The chain combines TRBV9 with TRBJ2-5, with 8 bases aligning to TRBD2. This CDR3 has 13 amino acids. The germline V gene has CDR1 SGDLS and CDR2 YYNGEE. V was clipped by 4 bases and J by 3 bases; unmatched bases: 2. The CDR3 DNA follows: TGTGCCAGCAGCCTGGGACTAGAAGAGACCCAGTACTTC. It is translated as CASSLGLEETQYF.

This chain uses TRBV7-9 with TRBJ2-5; 7 bases are shared with TRBD1. The germline CDR1 and CDR2 sequences are SEHNR and FQNEAQ (reference sequence). V lost 5 bases, J lost 2 bases, and 8 bases stayed unmatched. The CDR3 spans 15 residues. The CDR3 nucleotides read TGTGCCAGCAGCCCCAAACAGGGACAGCAAGAGACCCAGTACTTC. It is translated as CASSPKQGQQETQYF.

This chain joins TRBV28 and TRBJ1-1; the match to TRBD1 covers 7 bases. The J segment lost 5 bases and the V segment lost 4 bases, leaving 7 bases of the junction unmatched. Germline V gene data show CDR1 as MDHEN and CDR2 as SYDVKM. The CDR3 is made up of 14 amino acids. CDR3 sequence (DNA): TGTGCCAGCAGTTCCCTGACAGGGATTACTGAAGCTTTCTTT. Its translation is CASSSLTGITEAFF. Full variable domain (remainder filled in from reference TRBV28 and TRBJ1-1): DVKVTQSSRYLVKRTGEKVFLECVQDMDHENMFWYRQDPGLGLRLIYFSYDVKMKEKGDIPEGYSVSREKKERFSLILESASTNQTSMYLCASSSLTGITEAFFGQGTRLTVV.

The chain is built from TRBV7-2 and TRBJ2-2; the match to TRBD2 covers 9 bases. CDR3 length: 19 residues. Per germline, CDR1 SGHTA and CDR2 FQGNSA. V lost 0 bases to trimming and J lost 4 bases; unmatched junction nucleotides: 12. Here the CDR3 DNA reads TGTGCCAGCAGCTTAGCCGGGCTAGCGGGGCCACCGGGCACCGGGGAGCTGTTTTTT. This encodes CASSLAGLAGPPGTGELFF.

The J gene is TRBJ2-1, the V gene TRBV7-9; 7 nucleotides match TRBD1. There are 17 residues in the CDR3. Germline V lookup: CDR1 SEHNR, CDR2 FQNEAQ (reference sequence). The junction had 11 bases not matched to a gene; V was cut back by 5 bases and J by 1 base. As DNA, the CDR3 is TGTGCCAGCAGCCCAACCCAGGGGGTTCGGTCCTACAATGAGCAGTTCTTC. Amino acids: CASSPTQGVRSYNEQFF.